This T cell receptor (beta chain) was identified in a study of OX40 agonist ivuxolimab in advanced cancers. The method was immunoSEQ multiplex PCR; TCRdb's version includes in-frame clones alone and lacks a portion of them. The sample includes about 150,000 clones, approximately 94% of them seen just once. Exclusion of a patient followed from autoimmune disease history or systemic immunosuppression. The ends were cut back, 3 bases at V and 6 bases at J, with 8 bases in the middle. Germline V gene data show CDR1 as DFQATT and CDR2 as SNEGSKA (reference sequence). This CDR3 is built from 11 residues. This clone was counted once.

The V and J genes are TRBV20-1 and TRBJ1-1; D unresolved. The clonotype comes from an adult with an advanced solid tumor such as melanoma, head and neck, liver or kidney cancer. The material was CD4+ or CD8+ T cells sorted from blood, obtained in a trial of the OX40 agonist ivuxolimab. CDR3 bases: TGCAGTGCTAGTCGCGTTTCTGAAGCTTTCTTT. Amino acids: CSASRVSEAFF.